Reported below is one TCR beta chain. This entry is derived from a study of blood T cell repertoires in COVID-19. Generated by immunoSEQ multiplex PCR, the TCRdb table keeps only in-frame clones and is missing some. Of about 480,000 clones listed, approximately 90% are singletons. In germline, CDR1 is MNHNS, CDR2 SASEGT. The ends were cut back, 1 base at V and 7 bases at J, with 22 bases in the middle. CDR3 size: 18 residues. The V call is TRBV6-1, the J call TRBJ1-4, with a weak D call TRBD1 (5 bases). The receptor comes from a woman younger than 30 with acute COVID-19. Sequenced input: PBMCs or T cells enriched from blood (not recorded which). DNA of the CDR3: TGTGCCAGCAGTGAAGGGATGGTGGGCCGTCCGGGGGGTGAAAAACTGTTTTTT. Its translation: CASSEGMVGRPGGEKLFF.